The next 12 T cell receptor beta chains were all read from a single sample in a study of metastatic and nonmetastatic thyroid tumors. Through MiXCR, TCRdb re-clonotyped the PCR reads. The data show about 64,000 clones, 15% to 20% seen once. The entire patient cohort was treatment-naive prior to thyroid surgery. The specimen sequenced was blood. The source of these receptors is a male donor with papillary thyroid cancer or a benign thyroid nodule (not recorded which). Some clones in this sample may be carry-over from other donors' samples.

About this clone: The sample contains more than one DNA sequence encoding this CDR3. The chain couples TRBV2 to TRBJ2-1; 8 bases line up with TRBD2. Germline V gives CDR1 SNHLY, CDR2 FYNNEI. The CDR3 length is 15 residues. With V trimmed by 2 bases and J by 12 bases, 12 bases remained unmatched. Here the CDR3 reads CASSENTSGIGGQFF. Here the CDR3 DNA reads TGTGCCAGCAGTGAAAACACTAGCGGTATTGGTGGGCAGTTCTTC.

This clone was seen ten or more times. J is TRBJ1-3 and V is TRBV18, with D unresolved. The CDR3 extends over 15 amino acids. The V gene's germline CDR1 is KGHSH and CDR2 LQKENI. Trimming left V 4 bases short and J 0 bases short, with 10 bases between. CDR3 DNA: TGTGCCAGCTCACAGGCAGTGGGCTCTGGAAACACCATATATTTT. Its translation: CASSQAVGSGNTIYF.

This clone was recorded at least ten times. V usage is TRBV6-1 and J usage is TRBJ2-5, with a possible D match to TRBD1 (6 bases). This CDR3 has 15 residues. CDR1 is MNHNS and CDR2 is SASEGT in the germline V gene. The V end was cut by 5 bases, the J end by 1 base, with 14 bases between. CDR3 in amino acids: CASSRTVSPQETQYF. The CDR3, as DNA: TGTGCCAGCAGTCGGACAGTTTCCCCCCAAGAGACCCAGTACTTC.

The chain carries TRBV12-5 and TRBJ2-1; D might be TRBD1 or TRBD2, each matching 5 bases. CDR3 length: 15 amino acids. In germline, CDR1 is LGHNT, CDR2 FRNRAP. V dropped 2 bases and J dropped 4 bases, with 12 bases sitting between them. CDR3 DNA: TGTGCTAGTGGTTTGTCCCGGGACCCGTACAATGAGCAGTTCTTC. It translates to CASGLSRDPYNEQFF.

This clone was seen at least ten times. The chain uses TRBV6-1 and TRBJ2-1, with D possibly matching TRBD1 (6 bases). Germline CDR1 and CDR2: MNHNS and SASEGT. There are 15 residues in the CDR3. Trimming shortened V by 5 bases and J by 8 bases, and 19 bases separated the two germline ends. DNA for the CDR3: TGTGCCAGCAGTTTTTCGAAGCCACAGGGCTATGAGCAGTTCTTC. This gives the protein CASSFSKPQGYEQFF.

There are many counts of this clone. The rearrangement uses TRBV25-1 and TRBJ1-6; 9 nucleotides agree with TRBD1. Germline CDR1 is MGHDK and CDR2 is SYGVNS. The CDR3 consists of 14 residues. The junction had 9 bases not matched to a gene; V was cut back by 4 bases and J by 14 bases. The CDR3: CASSGGQGAETLHF. The CDR3 DNA reads TGTGCCAGCAGTGGGGGACAGGGAGCCGAAACCCTCCACTTT.

This clone was seen a handful of times. This chain connects TRBV6-1 to TRBJ2-7, with 8 bases matching TRBD2. The CDR3 is 14 amino acids. Germline CDR1 reads MNHNS; CDR2 reads SASEGT. V was clipped by 4 bases and J by 4 bases; unmatched bases: 6. The CDR3 reads CASSAAGVRYEQYF. CDR3 bases: TGTGCCAGCAGTGCAGCGGGAGTCAGGTACGAGCAGTACTTC.

This clone was recorded many times. The chain uses TRBV30 and TRBJ1-3; D is unclear. From germline, CDR1 is GTSNPN and CDR2 SVGIG (reference sequence). This CDR3 comprises 14 residues. The germline V and J ends were trimmed by 2 bases and 0 bases, with 8 bases remaining between them. The CDR3 bases are TGTGCCTGGAGTACGCAGAGCTCTGGAAACACCATATATTTT. Protein sequence: CAWSTQSSGNTIYF.

This clone has only a few counts. The chain links TRBV6-1 to TRBJ2-1; D possibly uses TRBD1 or TRBD2 (5 bases each). Per the germline V gene, CDR1 is MNHNS and CDR2 is SASEGT. CDR3 length equals 12 residues. Trimming removed 7 bases at V and 7 bases at J, with 11 bases between. CDR3 in amino acids: CASNDGANEQFF. CDR3 DNA: TGTGCCAGCAACGACGGGGCGAATGAGCAGTTCTTC.

This clone was seen ten or more times. V gene TRBV20-1 combines with J gene TRBJ1-2; TRBD1 matches at 8 bases. CDR3 length: 16 residues. Germline trimming cut 0 bases from V and 4 bases from J; bases unmatched to any gene: 10. The germline V gene has CDR1 DFQATT and CDR2 SNEGSKA (reference sequence). The CDR3 spells CSARDLEQGESYGYTF. The CDR3 DNA sequence: TGCAGTGCTAGAGATCTGGAACAGGGGGAGTCCTATGGCTACACCTTC.

This clone was recorded at least ten times. The chain is built from TRBV6-1 and TRBJ2-5; either TRBD1 or TRBD2 may fit D (6 bases each). V was trimmed by 1 base and J by 5 bases, leaving 11 bases between them. The CDR3 runs to 14 residues. Germline V gene sequence: CDR1 MNHNS, CDR2 SASEGT. Written as DNA, the CDR3 is TGTGCCAGCAGTGAAGTGGGGGGCCGGGAGACCCAGTACTTC. Its translation: CASSEVGGRETQYF.

To note about this clone: A much bigger clone sits one base away, suggesting this may be a read error. Other DNA sequences from this sample encode an identical CDR3 as well. The chain links TRBV5-6 to TRBJ1-2; no clear D. There are 15 residues in the CDR3. Germline V gene data show CDR1 as SGHDT and CDR2 as YYEEEE. The CDR3 nucleotides read TGTGCCAGCAGCTCCCGTTGGACGGCTAACTATGGATACACCTTC. It encodes CASSSRWTANYGYTF.